Following are 20 T cell receptor beta chains from one sample sequenced in a study of brain T cells in children with intractable seizures. Profiled with immunoSEQ multiplex PCR; TCRdb holds only in-frame clones, not every one. This table has approximately 330,000 clones, about 93% appearing once. Time point reported: blood from clinic visit 5 months post-surgery; TSC patient then seizure free. This specimen was peripheral blood, taken about 5 months after surgery. The source of these receptors is a boy under two years old with tuberous sclerosis and intractable seizures.

The chain combines TRBV19 with TRBJ1-2, with a possible D match to TRBD1 (5 bases). Germline loops: CDR1 LNHDA, CDR2 SQIVND (reference sequence). CDR3 size: 11 residues. Trimming left V 6 bases short and J 3 bases short, with 5 bases between. As DNA, the CDR3 is TGTGCCAGTAGACAGGACTATGGCTACACCTTC. This encodes CASRQDYGYTF.

The chain links TRBV11-2 to TRBJ1-3; 7 positions agree with TRBD1. Trimming took 1 base from V and 2 from J; bases not matched to a gene: 2. In germline, CDR1 is SGHAT, CDR2 FQNNGV. The CDR3 sequence is 15 residues long. The DNA of the CDR3 is TGTGCCAGCAGCTTAGGGGGACAGCCTGGAAACACCATATATTTT. As protein: CASSLGGQPGNTIYF.

The chain combines TRBV7-9 with TRBJ1-4, with D possibly TRBD1 on 5 matching bases. V shed 1 base and J shed 5 bases, with 11 bases lying between them. Germline lookup yields CDR1 SEHNR and CDR2 FQNEAQ (reference sequence). The CDR3 spans 15 residues. The CDR3 region is CASSLGQTKNEKLFF. For the CDR3, the DNA is TGTGCCAGCAGCTTAGGACAGACAAAAAATGAAAAACTGTTTTTT.

CDR3 amino acids: CASSAGQGAQNEKLFF. CDR3 sequence (DNA): TGTGCCAGCAGCGCGGGACAGGGGGCGCAAAATGAAAAACTGTTTTTT. The V call is TRBV7-8, the J call TRBJ1-4; TRBD1 agrees at 12 bases. Germline CDR1 is SGHVS and CDR2 is FQNEAQ. The junction had 6 bases not matched to a gene; V was cut back by 5 bases and J by 5 bases. The CDR3 contains 16 residues.

This clone was seen once. The gene calls are TRBV5-6 and TRBJ2-7; 9 nucleotides align to TRBD1. Germline V gene data show CDR1 as SGHDT and CDR2 as YYEEEE. This CDR3 has 16 amino acids. The junction had 15 bases not matched to a gene; V was cut back by 5 bases and J by 6 bases. The CDR3 sequence is CASSKNLGQGWGEQYF. Here the CDR3 DNA reads TGTGCCAGCAGTAAAAATTTGGGACAGGGATGGGGCGAGCAGTACTTC.

The rearrangement links TRBV19 to TRBJ1-2, with TRBD1 matching over 7 bases. Per the germline V gene, CDR1 is LNHDA and CDR2 is SQIVND (reference sequence). Trimming took 0 bases from V and 4 from J; bases not matched to a gene: 17. The CDR3 consists of 19 residues. CDR3 nucleotides: TGTGCCAGTAGTATAGATTTTTCTACCCGGACAGGAATAGGCTATGGCTACACCTTC. The encoded protein is CASSIDFSTRTGIGYGYTF. The full variable domain, in which reference TRBV19 and TRBJ1-2 provide the parts outside the CDR3, is DGGITQSPKYLFRKEGQNVTLSCEQNLNHDAMYWYRQDPGQGLRLIYYSQIVNDFQKGDIAEGYSVSREKKESFPLTVTSAQKNPTAFYLCASSIDFSTRTGIGYGYTFGSGTRLTVV.

This chain connects TRBV19 to TRBJ2-2; a possible D gene is TRBD2 (6 bases). Germline-derived CDR1 and CDR2 are LNHDA and SQIVND (reference sequence). With 7 bases removed from V and 6 bases from J, the gap between germline ends came to 9 bases. This CDR3 comprises 12 residues. CDR3 bases: TGTGCCAGTAATGGAGGGGCCGGGGAGCTGTTTTTT. Protein: CASNGGAGELFF.

The rearrangement joins TRBV7-9 to TRBJ1-2; perhaps TRBD1 as D (6 bases). Germline V gene sequence: CDR1 SEHNR, CDR2 FQNEAQ (reference sequence). This CDR3 is built from 14 residues. With 1 base removed from V and 7 bases from J, the gap between germline ends came to 13 bases. In nucleotides, the CDR3 is TGTGCCAGCAGCTTAGTAGGGGGGGCGCCTGGCTACACCTTC. Amino acid sequence: CASSLVGGAPGYTF.

The V and J genes are TRBV30 and TRBJ2-3; TRBD1 or TRBD2 may be the D gene (6 bases each). The CDR3 loop spans 15 amino acids. V shed 2 bases and J shed 3 bases, with 15 bases lying between them. CDR1 GTSNPN and CDR2 SVGIG come from the germline V gene (reference sequence). The CDR3 region is CAWSSGGAHTDTQYF. The CDR3 bases are TGTGCCTGGAGTTCCGGGGGCGCTCATACAGATACGCAGTATTTT.

V is TRBV11-2 and J is TRBJ2-1; 11 positions match TRBD2. V was pared by 5 bases and J by 9 bases, with 9 bases of the junction left unmatched. This CDR3 spans 15 amino acids. The germline gives CDR1 SGHAT, CDR2 FQNNGV. CDR3 region: CASSPPGLAAAEQFF. For the CDR3, the DNA is TGTGCCAGCAGCCCACCGGGACTAGCGGCGGCTGAGCAGTTCTTC.

The J gene is TRBJ1-2, the V gene TRBV6-5; 8 nucleotides align to TRBD1. The germline V gene has CDR1 MNHEY and CDR2 SVGAGI. This CDR3 is 13 amino acids long. V trimming: 5 bases; J trimming: 6 bases; junction bases outside the gene matches: 5. The CDR3 loop is CASSRTGLNGYTF. CDR3 nucleotides: TGTGCCAGCAGTCGGACAGGGTTAAATGGCTACACCTTC.

In this sample, this clone turned up once. V usage is TRBV28 and J usage is TRBJ1-4, with no clear D. Trimming cost V 6 bases and J 6 bases, with 14 bases left between them. Germline CDR1 MDHEN, CDR2 SYDVKM. The CDR3 has 14 residues. The CDR3 DNA reads TGTGCCAGCAGGTTAAACGGGTATTATGAAAAACTGTTTTTT. It is translated as CASRLNGYYEKLFF. The complete variable domain, with remaining parts taken from reference TRBV28 and TRBJ1-4, reads DVKVTQSSRYLVKRTGEKVFLECVQDMDHENMFWYRQDPGLGLRLIYFSYDVKMKEKGDIPEGYSVSREKKERFSLILESASTNQTSMYLCASRLNGYYEKLFFGSGTQLSVL.

The rearrangement uses TRBV28 and TRBJ1-6; D remains unclear. Trimming removed 5 bases at V and 7 bases at J, with 12 bases between. Germline CDR1 MDHEN, CDR2 SYDVKM. The CDR3 spans 14 residues. The CDR3 nucleotides are TGTGCCAGCAGTCTGTCCGGATCAAATTCACCCCTCCACTTT. Translation gives CASSLSGSNSPLHF.

This chain uses TRBV5-4 with TRBJ1-4; no clear D gene. Trimming took 1 base from V and 7 from J, leaving 8 bases between them. This CDR3 has 13 amino acids. CDR1 SGHNT and CDR2 YYREEE come from the germline V gene (reference sequence). The CDR3, as DNA: TGTGCCAGCAGCTTGAGCGGGGTTGAAAAACTGTTTTTT. Translating it yields CASSLSGVEKLFF.

Notes on this clone: The same CDR3 is also encoded by other DNA sequences in this sample. This chain links TRBV15 with TRBJ2-3; no definite D call. Deletions cut 3 bases from V and 4 bases from J, with 5 bases between. There are 12 residues in the CDR3. Germline V gene data show CDR1 as LNHNV and CDR2 as YYDKDF (reference sequence). The CDR3 nucleotides are TGTGCCACCAGCAGGGTGGCAGATACGCAGTATTTT. This translates into CATSRVADTQYF.

The V call is TRBV6-4, the J call TRBJ2-1, with TRBD2 as a possible D gene (5 bases). Germline-derived CDR1 and CDR2 are MRHNA and SNTAGT. Trimming took 4 bases from V and 10 from J, leaving 14 bases between them. The CDR3 runs 13 residues. The CDR3 DNA follows: TGTGCCAGCAGTGTGACTGAGGGCAACGAGCAGTTCTTC. Amino acid sequence: CASSVTEGNEQFF.

The chain has TRBV5-1 and TRBJ1-2, with D perhaps matching TRBD1 (5 bases). The germline V gene has CDR1 SGHRS and CDR2 YFSETQ. The CDR3 is made up of 12 amino acids. Trimming took 0 bases from V and 7 from J, leaving 7 bases between them. The CDR3 region has the DNA TGCGCCAGCAGCTTGGAAGGGGCTGGCTACACCTTC. This translates into CASSLEGAGYTF.

The V gene is TRBV29-1, the J gene TRBJ1-2; 8 nucleotides agree with TRBD1. The CDR3 covers 13 residues. V dropped 8 bases and J dropped 6; count of bases not matched to a gene: 11. Germline CDR1 is SQVTM and CDR2 is ANQGSEA. CDR3 loop: CSSWTGRVDGYTF. The CDR3 bases are TGCAGCTCCTGGACAGGGAGGGTTGATGGCTACACCTTC.

The chain is built from TRBV7-6 and TRBJ1-5; D is undetermined. The CDR3 spans 15 residues. V was pared by 5 bases and J by 6 bases, with 17 bases between. Germline V CDR1 and CDR2: SGHVS, FNYEAQ. The CDR3 loop reads CASSPWAGEGQPQHF. The CDR3 DNA reads TGTGCCAGCAGCCCCTGGGCAGGAGAAGGTCAGCCCCAGCATTTT.

The chain is built from TRBV6-5 and TRBJ1-5, with D uncertain. V lost 0 bases, J lost 9 bases, and 12 bases lay in between. Germline assignment: CDR1 MNHEY and CDR2 SVGAGI. This CDR3 has 14 residues. The CDR3 here is CASSYSPGGWPQHF. CDR3 sequence (DNA): TGTGCCAGCAGTTACTCCCCGGGCGGTTGGCCCCAGCATTTT.